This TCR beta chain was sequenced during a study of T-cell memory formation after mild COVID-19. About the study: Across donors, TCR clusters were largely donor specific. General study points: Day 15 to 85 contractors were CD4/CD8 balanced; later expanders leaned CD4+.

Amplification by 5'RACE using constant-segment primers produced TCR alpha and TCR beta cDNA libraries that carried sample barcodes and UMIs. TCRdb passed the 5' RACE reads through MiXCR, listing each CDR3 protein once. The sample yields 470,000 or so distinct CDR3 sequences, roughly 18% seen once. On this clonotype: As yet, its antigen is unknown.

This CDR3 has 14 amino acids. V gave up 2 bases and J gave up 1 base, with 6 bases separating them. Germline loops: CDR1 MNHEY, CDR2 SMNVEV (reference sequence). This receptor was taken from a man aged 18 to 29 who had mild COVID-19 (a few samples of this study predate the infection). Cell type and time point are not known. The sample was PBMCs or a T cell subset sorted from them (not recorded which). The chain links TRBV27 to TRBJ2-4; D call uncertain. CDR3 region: CASSLLSAKNIQYF. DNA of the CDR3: TGTGCCAGCAGTTTACTGAGTGCCAAAAACATTCAGTACTTC.